The source of this TCR beta chain is a study of cytomegalovirus exposure and HLA in healthy donors. V lost 2 bases to trimming and J lost 0 bases, with 9 bases between them. The CDR3 covers 15 residues. CDR1 is SGHDN, CDR2 FVKESK, per germline. Regarding the study as a whole: For most TCR sequences rarity was the rule, although some public TCRs occurred in many donors. CMV serostatus was the only recorded immune exposure for donors.

Note on this clone: Its target is not known.

Use of 60 Vbeta and 13 Jbeta primers characterized the PCR. Sequenced by immunoSEQ multiplex PCR; TCRdb stores in-frame clones only, minus some. The table shows approximately 110,000 clones, with roughly two thirds occurring only once. The chain uses TRBV14 and TRBJ2-3, with D hard to call. The receptor's source is a man aged 30 to 45 in good health and CMV-seronegative. Sequences were obtained from PBMCs. The DNA of the CDR3 is TGTGCCAGCAGCCAAAGCGCGGAGAGCACAGATACGCAGTATTTT. Translation gives CASSQSAESTDTQYF.